This T cell receptor (beta chain) derives from a study of cytomegalovirus exposure and HLA in healthy donors. The V end was cut by 3 bases, the J end by 0 bases, with 15 bases between. CDR1 is KGHSH and CDR2 is LQKENI in the germline V gene. CDR3 length equals 17 residues. Amplification used 60 Vbeta primers and 13 Jbeta primers. Sequencing used immunoSEQ multiplex PCR; TCRdb keeps in-frame clones, though not all of them. The table has about 130,000 clones, roughly 80% seen once. The sample consisted of PBMCs. The rearrangement links TRBV18 to TRBJ2-4, with D maybe TRBD2 (6 bases). This clonotype was sampled from a woman aged 40 to 50 in good health and CMV-seropositive. CDR3 loop: CASSPISGVGAKNIQYF. The DNA of the CDR3 is TGTGCCAGCTCACCGATTTCGGGGGTGGGAGCCAAAAACATTCAGTACTTC.